The 14 T cell receptor beta chains reported below all come from one sample, sequenced in a study of metastatic and nonmetastatic thyroid tumors. TCRdb ran MiXCR on the PCR reads. The table lists roughly 90,000 clones, 14% to 15% of them singletons. Each patient went into thyroid surgery without having received any treatment. The sample comprised blood. The origin of the receptors is a female donor with papillary thyroid cancer or a benign thyroid nodule (not recorded which). Some clones in this sample may be carry-over from other donors' samples.

At least ten counts were recorded for this clone. The CDR3 bases are TGTGCCAGCAGTGTATACCGTGAAGCTTTCTTT. This gives the protein CASSVYREAFF. V gene TRBV28 combines with J gene TRBJ1-1, with D uncertain. Germline lookup yields CDR1 MDHEN and CDR2 SYDVKM. Trimming removed 5 bases from V and 7 bases from J, with 8 bases in between. This CDR3 contains 11 residues.

The V and J genes are TRBV20-1 and TRBJ2-7; TRBD2 matches at 15 bases. This CDR3 contains 19 residues. With V trimmed by 3 bases and J by 0 bases, 12 bases remained unmatched. CDR1 is DFQATT, CDR2 SNEGSKA, per germline (reference sequence). CDR3 bases: TGCAGTGCTAGTGAATATTCCGGGACTAGCGGGGGGAGCTCCTACGAGCAGTACTTC. Its protein is CSASEYSGTSGGSSYEQYF.

In its sample, this clone was seen many times. The V gene is TRBV28, the J gene TRBJ1-2; 7 nucleotides align to TRBD1. V was clipped by 3 bases and J by 6 bases; unmatched bases: 13. The germline gives CDR1 MDHEN, CDR2 SYDVKM. The CDR3 totals 16 residues. The CDR3 loop reads CASSFPDAGGVDGYTF. CDR3 DNA: TGTGCCAGCAGTTTTCCCGATGCAGGGGGTGTGGATGGCTACACCTTC.

This clone was picked up many times. V is TRBV20-1 and J is TRBJ1-1; D not resolved. Germline values: CDR1 DFQATT, CDR2 SNEGSKA (reference sequence). Deletions cut 6 bases from V and 11 bases from J, with 7 bases between. The length of the CDR3 is 8 residues. The CDR3 sequence is CSAPGAFF. In DNA, the CDR3 is TGCAGTGCCCCCGGGGCTTTCTTT.

This clone was picked up many times. Other nucleotide sequences in the sample specify the same CDR3. This sequence joins TRBV5-1 and TRBJ2-2; D uncertain. The CDR3 contains 13 residues. V lost 4 bases to trimming and J lost 1 base, with 5 bases between them. The germline V gene encodes CDR1 SGHRS and CDR2 YFSETQ. The CDR3 is CASSPVNTGELFF. The CDR3 bases are TGCGCCAGCAGCCCGGTGAACACCGGGGAGCTGTTTTTT.

A note on this clone: Just one base apart from a much larger clone, this may be a read error. Other DNA variants within this sample encode the same CDR3. The V gene is TRBV5-4, the J gene TRBJ1-6; the D gene is possibly TRBD1 (6 bases). The V gene lost 8 bases and the J gene lost 7 bases, with 13 bases spanning the gap. The length of the CDR3 is 13 residues. CDR1 is SGHNT and CDR2 is YYREEE in the germline V gene (reference sequence). CDR3 sequence reads: CASSRDNNSPLHF. CDR3 nucleotide sequence: TGTGCCAGTAGCCGGGACAACAATTCACCCCTCCACTTT. Supplemented by reference TRBV5-4 and TRBJ1-6, the full variable domain reads ETGVTQSPTHLIKTRGQQVTLRCSSQSGHNTVSWYQQALGQGPQFIFQYYREEENGRGNFPPRFSGLQFPNYSSELNVNALELDDSALYLCASSRDNNSPLHFGNGTRLTVT.

The chain joins TRBV6-2 or TRBV6-3 to TRBJ1-1; no reliable D call. This CDR3 has 14 residues. CDR1 and CDR2 (germline): MNHEY, SVGEGT. Trimming pared 6 bases from V and 4 bases from J, leaving 15 bases between. CDR3 DNA sequence: TGTGCCAGCAGCTCAGCCGACGCAGTCACTGAAGCTTTCTTT. It encodes CASSSADAVTEAFF.

This clone has a count of ten or more. The sample contains more than one DNA sequence encoding this CDR3. The chain is built from TRBV9 and TRBJ2-7, with D possibly being TRBD1 (6 bases). CDR1 and CDR2 (germline): SGDLS, YYNGEE. The germline V and J ends were trimmed by 4 bases and 6 bases, with 14 bases remaining between them. The CDR3 has 13 residues. CDR3 in amino acids: CASSTSGVGEQYF. In DNA, the CDR3 is TGTGCCAGCAGCACTTCAGGGGTCGGCGAGCAGTACTTC.

V is TRBV13 and J is TRBJ2-3, with 8 bases fitting TRBD2. The length of the CDR3 is 20 residues. With 5 bases clipped from V and 2 bases from J, the junction kept 21 bases outside the gene matches. Germline V CDR1 and CDR2: PRHDT, FYEKMQ (reference sequence). The CDR3, as DNA: TGTGCCAGCAGCCGGGGAGCGATAGCGGGGCACCCAACAATCACAGATACGCAGTATTTT. This sequence encodes CASSRGAIAGHPTITDTQYF. The full variable domain, rest sourced from reference TRBV13 and TRBJ2-3, is AAGVIQSPRHLIKEKRETATLKCYPIPRHDTVYWYQQGPGQDPQFLISFYEKMQSDKGSIPDRFSAQQFSDYHSELNMSSLELGDSALYFCASSRGAIAGHPTITDTQYFGPGTRLTVL.

On this clone itself: A read error may explain this, as a much larger clone is one base away. The chain joins TRBV13 to TRBJ1-4; the D gene is possibly TRBD1 (5 bases). V was trimmed by 5 bases and J by 2 bases, leaving 12 bases between them. The CDR3 consists of 15 residues. Germline assignment: CDR1 PRHDT and CDR2 FYEKMQ (reference sequence). CDR3 sequence: CASSPRTWTNEKLFF. CDR3 in DNA: TGTGCCAGCAGCCCTAGGACATGGACTAATGAAAAACTGTTTTTT.

This clone was found many times. This chain links TRBV4-2 with TRBJ1-6; D is ambiguous. Germline V gene sequence: CDR1 LGHNA, CDR2 YNFKEQ. Between the trimmed V and J ends, which lost 4 bases and 1 base, there was a span of 5 bases. CDR3 length: 14 amino acids. CDR3 loop: CASSPGSYNSPLHF. In nucleotides, the CDR3 is TGTGCCAGCAGCCCGGGTTCCTATAATTCACCCCTCCACTTT.

Worth noting for this clone: A much larger clone lies one base from this, so it may be a read error. The CDR3 DNA follows: TGTGACAGCAGCTTGGACAGGGTCGCCGGGGAGCTGTTTTTT. This gives the protein CDSSLDRVAGELFF. The rearrangement links TRBV5-6 to TRBJ2-2; 8 nucleotides align to TRBD1. Germline CDR1 and CDR2: SGHDT and YYEEEE. The CDR3 sequence is 14 residues long.

This clone came up many times. This chain joins TRBV6-1 and TRBJ1-1; 7 nucleotides line up with TRBD1. There are 13 residues in the CDR3. CDR1 MNHNS and CDR2 SASEGT come from the germline V gene. V shed 10 bases and J 11 bases; nucleotides not matched to a gene: 16. The CDR3 sequence: CATGHSGGLAAFF. For the CDR3, the DNA is TGTGCCACCGGACATTCAGGGGGTCTGGCGGCTTTCTTT.

This clone was found once. At one of its ends the junction is not consistent with the germline gene, which may arise from a read error. V usage is TRBV7-2 and J usage is TRBJ2-7; possible D gene TRBD2, 7 bases. CDR3 length equals 15 residues. The germline V gene has CDR1 SGHTA and CDR2 FQGNSA. The CDR3 region has the DNA TGTGCCAGCATCTTAGTCGGGGGGCCCTCCTACGAGCAGTACTTC. Protein sequence: CASILVGGPSYEQYF.